Presented here are 20 T cell receptor beta chains from one specimen sequenced in a study of blood T cell repertoires in COVID-19. Data came from immunoSEQ multiplex PCR; TCRdb stores just in-frame clones and leaves some out. The sample records about 380,000 clones, 75% to 90% being singletons. Source material: peripheral blood. These receptors were obtained from a woman aged 18-29 years with acute or convalescent COVID-19.

The genes are TRBV29-1 and TRBJ1-1, with 8 bases fitting TRBD1. The germline V gene encodes CDR1 SQVTM and CDR2 ANQGSEA. This CDR3 is 13 amino acids long. The V gene end was trimmed by 4 bases and the J gene end by 1 base; junction bases not matched to a gene: 2. The CDR3 protein is CSVVGTGNTEAFF. CDR3 nucleotide sequence: TGCAGCGTTGTAGGGACAGGGAACACTGAAGCTTTCTTT.

The chain links TRBV5-6 to TRBJ2-3, with D unresolved. V lost 2 bases to trimming and J lost 6 bases, with 7 bases between them. Germline V gene sequence: CDR1 SGHDT, CDR2 YYEEEE. The CDR3 is 12 residues long. The CDR3 sequence is CASSFFGDTQYF. The CDR3 nucleotides are TGTGCCAGCAGCTTTTTCGGGGATACGCAGTATTTT.

The chain has TRBV11-2 and TRBJ2-1; 10 nucleotides align to TRBD2. CDR1 and CDR2 (germline): SGHAT, FQNNGV. Losses at the gene ends were 0 bases for V and 4 bases for J; bases not matched to a gene: 15. This CDR3 comprises 20 residues. CDR3 coding DNA: TGTGCCAGCAGCTTAGAGGTCGGTCTAGCGGGAGTTCGGAATTACAATGAGCAGTTCTTC. It codes for CASSLEVGLAGVRNYNEQFF. The full variable domain, with the rest looked up from reference TRBV11-2 and TRBJ2-1, is EAGVAQSPRYKIIEKRQSVAFWCNPISGHATLYWYQQILGQGPKLLIQFQNNGVVDDSQLPKDRFSAERLKGVDSTLKIQPAKLEDSAVYLCASSLEVGLAGVRNYNEQFFGPGTRLTVL.

This clone showed up just a few times. The chain joins TRBV11-2 to TRBJ2-7; 10 bases are a match to TRBD2. The CDR3 has 17 amino acids. Per the germline V gene, CDR1 is SGHAT and CDR2 is FQNNGV. The V and J ends lost 0 bases and 2 bases, in that order; junction bases with no gene match: 7. In nucleotides, the CDR3 is TGTGCCAGCAGCTTAGATCCCCTAGCGGGAGTCACCTACGAGCAGTACTTC. Translating gives CASSLDPLAGVTYEQYF.

Concerning this clone itself: A read error is possible here, since a much larger clone lies one base away. V and J are TRBV7-2 and TRBJ1-6, with D hard to call. The CDR3 contains 15 residues. The V and J ends lost 1 base and 0 bases respectively, with 4 bases between them. Per the germline V gene, CDR1 is SGHTA and CDR2 is FQGNSA. The DNA of the CDR3 is TGTGCCAGCAGCTTAGATAGCTCCTATAATTCACCCCTCCACTTT. Encoded protein: CASSLDSSYNSPLHF.

A single count supports this clone. The J gene is TRBJ2-7, the V gene TRBV4-1; TRBD1 agrees at 7 bases. Germline values: CDR1 MGHRA, CDR2 YSYEKL. J gave up 5 bases and V 4 bases, and 17 bases lay outside the gene matches. This CDR3 is 17 amino acids long. CDR3 protein: CASSRFAQGDLGNEQYF. The CDR3 region has the DNA TGCGCCAGCAGCCGTTTTGCGCAGGGGGACCTAGGGAACGAGCAGTACTTC.

The chain combines TRBV6-6 with TRBJ1-4; D is unclear. The CDR3 is 14 residues long. Trimming removed 7 bases at V and 4 bases at J, with 13 bases between. CDR1 is MNHNY, CDR2 SVGAGI, per germline (reference sequence). CDR3 loop: CASIRGADNEKLFF. The CDR3 DNA reads TGTGCCAGCATACGGGGAGCAGATAATGAAAAACTGTTTTTT.

The chain couples TRBV2 to TRBJ2-1; D not resolved. Germline V lookup: CDR1 SNHLY, CDR2 FYNNEI. The CDR3 totals 13 residues. V was trimmed by 1 base and J by 9 bases, leaving 10 bases between them. The DNA for the CDR3 is TGTGCCAGCAGTGAAGGGCTAGTAAGTGAGCAGTTCTTC. This translates into CASSEGLVSEQFF.

The chain employs TRBV5-6 and TRBJ1-5; 11 nucleotides align to TRBD1. J was trimmed by 4 bases and V by 4 bases; bases with no gene match: 7. Per the germline V gene, CDR1 is SGHDT and CDR2 is YYEEEE. The CDR3 consists of 16 residues. The CDR3 DNA reads TGTGCCAGCAGCCAAGGGACAGGGGGAATTAATCAGCCCCAGCATTTT. This encodes CASSQGTGGINQPQHF.

This clone has a single count. The CDR3 region is CASSMKWGWDYSYEQYF. As DNA, the CDR3 is TGTGCCAGCAGTATGAAGTGGGGTTGGGACTACTCCTACGAGCAGTACTTC. The genes are TRBV7-8 and TRBJ2-7; 7 nucleotides line up with TRBD2. CDR1 and CDR2 (germline): SGHVS, FQNEAQ. The CDR3 has 17 residues. With 6 bases clipped from V and 0 bases from J, the junction kept 14 bases outside the gene matches.

In its sample, this clone was seen once. This chain joins TRBV7-9 and TRBJ2-1, with TRBD1 matching over 7 bases. The CDR3 is 15 residues long. The junction had 4 bases not matched to a gene; V was cut back by 5 bases and J by 0 bases. Germline CDR1 SEHNR, CDR2 FQNEAQ (reference sequence). CDR3 DNA sequence: TGTGCCAGCAGCCACAGGGGATTCTCCTACAATGAGCAGTTCTTC. Translated, it gives CASSHRGFSYNEQFF.

J is TRBJ1-1 and V is TRBV10-3, with TRBD1 matching over 7 bases. Germline lookup yields CDR1 ENHRY and CDR2 SYGVKD. V gave up 2 bases and J gave up 1 base; unmatched junction bases: 10. This CDR3 spans 17 amino acids. CDR3 loop: CAISEPGQAIGNTEAFF. In DNA form, the CDR3 reads TGTGCCATCAGTGAGCCTGGACAGGCAATAGGGAACACTGAAGCTTTCTTT.

The chain links TRBV5-1 to TRBJ2-1; 9 nucleotides match TRBD2. CDR1 and CDR2 from the germline V gene are SGHRS and YFSETQ. The CDR3 extends over 14 amino acids. J gave up 9 bases and V 0 bases, and 4 bases lay outside the gene matches. CDR3 DNA: TGCGCCAGCAGCTTGGTAGCGGGGGATAGTGAGCAGTTCTTC. Translation gives CASSLVAGDSEQFF.

The chain employs TRBV27 and TRBJ1-2, with D maybe TRBD1 (5 bases). The ends were cut back, 2 bases at V and 8 bases at J, with 12 bases in the middle. Germline CDR1 reads MNHEY; CDR2 reads SMNVEV (reference sequence). The CDR3 contains 13 residues. The CDR3 DNA follows: TGTGCCAGCAGTTTAGTCCCAGGGTGGGGCTACACCTTC. Translation gives CASSLVPGWGYTF.

The CDR3 DNA sequence: TGTGCCAGCAGTTACAAGGCTAGCGGGGCCTACGAGCAGTACTTC. Translating it yields CASSYKASGAYEQYF. The J gene is TRBJ2-7, the V gene TRBV6-5; 9 bases line up with TRBD2. Germline-derived CDR1 and CDR2 are MNHEY and SVGAGI. V lost 2 bases, J lost 2 bases, and 4 bases stayed unmatched. The CDR3 totals 15 residues.

This sequence joins TRBV24-1 and TRBJ2-5; 9 bases are shared with TRBD2. Germline CDR1 is KGHDR and CDR2 is SFDVKD. J gave up 5 bases and V 7 bases, and 10 bases lay outside the gene matches. The CDR3 has 15 residues. The CDR3 DNA follows: TGTGCCACCAGCGCCAGCGGGGCGGGAGGGGAGACCCAGTACTTC. Amino acid sequence: CATSASGAGGETQYF.

This clone has only one observation. V is TRBV30 and J is TRBJ2-3; TRBD1 matches at 9 bases. CDR1 and CDR2 (germline): GTSNPN, SVGIG (reference sequence). This CDR3 region has 17 residues. V was clipped by 0 bases and J by 3 bases; unmatched bases: 10. DNA for the CDR3: TGTGCCTGGAGTGTACCGGGGACAGGGCTATCAACAGATACGCAGTATTTT. Translating gives CAWSVPGTGLSTDTQYF. Full variable domain (missing parts from reference TRBV30 and TRBJ2-3): SQTIHQWPATLVQPVGSPLSLECTVEGTSNPNLYWYRQAAGRGLQLLFYSVGIGQISSEVPQNLSASRPQDRQFILSSKKLLLSDSGFYLCAWSVPGTGLSTDTQYFGPGTRLTVL.

The chain links TRBV24-1 to TRBJ2-2; 8 bases fit TRBD1. The CDR3 has 17 amino acids. CDR1 and CDR2 from the germline V gene are KGHDR and SFDVKD. V shed 5 bases, J shed 7 bases, and the junction held 14 bases outside the gene matches. CDR3 protein: CATSAGGRGPENGELFF. Written as DNA, the CDR3 is TGTGCCACCAGTGCAGGGGGCAGGGGGCCCGAGAACGGGGAGCTGTTTTTT.

J is TRBJ2-7 and V is TRBV4-1; D is ambiguous. CDR1 and CDR2 from the germline V gene are MGHRA and YSYEKL. The CDR3 length is 16 residues. Trimming pared 0 bases from V and 3 bases from J, leaving 15 bases between. CDR3 protein: CASSQDLSGLLYEQYF. CDR3 sequence (DNA): TGCGCCAGCAGCCAAGATTTATCAGGTCTCCTCTACGAGCAGTACTTC.

This clone was seen a single time. V usage is TRBV4-1 and J usage is TRBJ2-1; no firm D call. This CDR3 has 15 amino acids. Trimming pared 0 bases from V and 5 bases from J, leaving 11 bases between. Looked up from germline, CDR1 is MGHRA and CDR2 is YSYEKL. The chain's CDR3 is CASSQDPRLNNEQFF. The CDR3 bases are TGCGCCAGCAGCCAAGATCCGAGGCTCAACAATGAGCAGTTCTTC.